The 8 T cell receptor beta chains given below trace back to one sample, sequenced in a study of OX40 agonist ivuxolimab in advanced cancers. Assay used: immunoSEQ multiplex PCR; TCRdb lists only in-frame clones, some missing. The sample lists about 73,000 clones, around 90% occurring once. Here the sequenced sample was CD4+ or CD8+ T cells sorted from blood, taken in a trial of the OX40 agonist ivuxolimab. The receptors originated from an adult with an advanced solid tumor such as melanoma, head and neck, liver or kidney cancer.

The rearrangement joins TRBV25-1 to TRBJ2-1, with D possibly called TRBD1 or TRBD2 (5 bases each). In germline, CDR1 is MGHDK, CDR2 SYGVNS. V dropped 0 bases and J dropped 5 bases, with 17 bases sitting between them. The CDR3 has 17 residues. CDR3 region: CASSEYGGGTRDNEQFF. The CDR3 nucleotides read TGTGCCAGCAGTGAATATGGGGGTGGCACAAGGGACAATGAGCAGTTCTTC. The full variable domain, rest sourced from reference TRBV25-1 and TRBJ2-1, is EADIYQTPRYLVIGTGKKITLECSQTMGHDKMYWYQQDPGMELHLIHYSYGVNSTEKGDLSSESTVSRIRTEHFPLTLESARPSHTSQYLCASSEYGGGTRDNEQFFGPGTRLTVL.

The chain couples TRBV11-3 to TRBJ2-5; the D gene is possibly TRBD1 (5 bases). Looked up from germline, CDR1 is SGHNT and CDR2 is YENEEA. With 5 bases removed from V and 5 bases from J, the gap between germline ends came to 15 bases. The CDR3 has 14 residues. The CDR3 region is CASSPSGGAETQYF. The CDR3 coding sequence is TGTGCCAGCAGCCCGTCGGGTGGGGCGGAGACCCAGTACTTC.

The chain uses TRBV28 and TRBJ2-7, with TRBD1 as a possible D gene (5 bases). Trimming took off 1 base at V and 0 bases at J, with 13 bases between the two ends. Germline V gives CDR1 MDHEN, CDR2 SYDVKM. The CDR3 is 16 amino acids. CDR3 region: CASSLSLQASSYEQYF. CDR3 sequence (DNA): TGTGCCAGCAGTTTATCATTACAGGCCAGCTCCTACGAGCAGTACTTC.

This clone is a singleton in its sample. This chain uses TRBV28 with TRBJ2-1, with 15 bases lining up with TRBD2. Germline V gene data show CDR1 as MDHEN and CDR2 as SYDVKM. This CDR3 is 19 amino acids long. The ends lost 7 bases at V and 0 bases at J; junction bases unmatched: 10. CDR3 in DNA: TGTGCCAGCAAAGGTCCGGGACTAGCGGGAGGCAGCTCCTACAATGAGCAGTTCTTC. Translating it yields CASKGPGLAGGSSYNEQFF.

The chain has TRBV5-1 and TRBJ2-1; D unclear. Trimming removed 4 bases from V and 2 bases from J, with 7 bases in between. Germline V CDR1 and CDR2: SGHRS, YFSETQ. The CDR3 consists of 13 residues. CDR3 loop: CASSISTYNEQFF. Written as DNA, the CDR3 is TGCGCCAGCAGCATTAGCACCTACAATGAGCAGTTCTTC.

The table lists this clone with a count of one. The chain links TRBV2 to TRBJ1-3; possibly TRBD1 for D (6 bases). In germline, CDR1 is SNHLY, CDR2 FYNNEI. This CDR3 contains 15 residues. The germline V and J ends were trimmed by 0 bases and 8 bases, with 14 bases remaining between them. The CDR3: CASSEAWQGRHTIYF. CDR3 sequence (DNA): TGTGCCAGCAGTGAAGCTTGGCAGGGGCGACACACCATATATTTT.

CDR3 region: CATNSGSETDTQYF. In DNA, the CDR3 is TGTGCCACTAATAGCGGGAGCGAGACAGATACGCAGTATTTT. This sequence joins TRBV11-2 and TRBJ2-3; the match to TRBD2 covers 9 bases. In germline, CDR1 is SGHAT, CDR2 FQNNGV. After removal of 10 bases from V and 3 bases from J, the junction contained 8 bases not matched to a gene. The CDR3 runs 14 residues.

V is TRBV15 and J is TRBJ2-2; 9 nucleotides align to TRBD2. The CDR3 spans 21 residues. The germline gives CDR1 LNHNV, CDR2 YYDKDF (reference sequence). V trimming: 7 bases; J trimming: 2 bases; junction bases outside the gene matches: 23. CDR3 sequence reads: CATTTDVLLAGEALNTGELFF. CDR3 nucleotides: TGTGCCACCACTACAGACGTCTTATTAGCGGGAGAGGCGTTAAACACCGGGGAGCTGTTTTTT.